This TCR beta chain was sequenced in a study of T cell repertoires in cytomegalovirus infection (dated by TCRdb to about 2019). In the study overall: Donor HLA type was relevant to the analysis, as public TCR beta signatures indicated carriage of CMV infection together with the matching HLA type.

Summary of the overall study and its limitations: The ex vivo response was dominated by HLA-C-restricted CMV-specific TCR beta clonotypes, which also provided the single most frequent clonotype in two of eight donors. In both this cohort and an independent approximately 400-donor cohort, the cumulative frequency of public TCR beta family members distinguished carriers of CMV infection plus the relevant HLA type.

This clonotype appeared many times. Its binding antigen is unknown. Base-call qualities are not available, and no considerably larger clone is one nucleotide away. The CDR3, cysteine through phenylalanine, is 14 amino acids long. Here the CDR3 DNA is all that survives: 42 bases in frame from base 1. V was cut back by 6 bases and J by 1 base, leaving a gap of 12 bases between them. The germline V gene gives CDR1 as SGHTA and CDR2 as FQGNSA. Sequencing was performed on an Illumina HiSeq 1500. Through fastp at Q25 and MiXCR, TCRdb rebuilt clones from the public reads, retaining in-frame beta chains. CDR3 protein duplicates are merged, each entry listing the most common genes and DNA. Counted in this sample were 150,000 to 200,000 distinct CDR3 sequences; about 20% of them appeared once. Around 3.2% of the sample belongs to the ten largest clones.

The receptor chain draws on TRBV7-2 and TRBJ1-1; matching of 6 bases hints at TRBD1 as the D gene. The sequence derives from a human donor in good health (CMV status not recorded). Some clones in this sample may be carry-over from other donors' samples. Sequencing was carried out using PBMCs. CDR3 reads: CASSSQGWNTEAFF. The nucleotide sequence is TGTGCCAGCAGTTCGCAGGGGTGGAACACTGAAGCTTTCTTT.